The 10 T cell receptor beta chains below were found in one sample sequenced in a study of breast tumors, draining lymph nodes, adjacent tissues. MiXCR was run by TCRdb on the multiplex PCR reads, yielding one entry per CDR3 protein. Among about 200,000 distinct CDR3 sequences, 25% to 40% were seen once, and the ten largest hold around 4.5%. The lymph nodes were axillary draining lymph nodes from breast cancer patients. The source material was axillary lymph node tissue. The receptors come from a female donor with breast cancer. Some clones in this sample may be carry-over from other donors' samples.

The chain links TRBV15 to TRBJ2-5; maybe TRBD2 (5 bases). With 3 bases removed from V and 1 base from J, the gap between germline ends came to 6 bases. The CDR3 extends over 13 amino acids. Germline assignment: CDR1 LNHNV and CDR2 YYDKDF (reference sequence). The CDR3 sequence: CATSRDFQETQYF. CDR3 DNA: TGTGCCACCAGCAGGGACTTCCAAGAGACCCAGTACTTC.

This clonotype was found many times. The CDR3 region is CASSVGGTNEKLFF. In DNA, the CDR3 is TGTGCCAGCAGCGTAGGAGGGACTAATGAAAAACTGTTTTTT. V usage is TRBV9 and J usage is TRBJ1-4; D is unresolved. The CDR3 is 14 amino acids. The germline V and J ends were trimmed by 0 bases and 2 bases, with 5 bases remaining between them. Germline V CDR1 and CDR2: SGDLS, YYNGEE. The full variable domain, in which reference TRBV9 and TRBJ1-4 provide the parts outside the CDR3, is DSGVTQTPKHLITATGQRVTLRCSPRSGDLSVYWYQQSLDQGLQFLIQYYNGEERAKGNILERFSAQQFPDLHSELNLSSLELGDSALYFCASSVGGTNEKLFFGSGTQLSVL.

This clonotype was recorded many times. CDR3 nucleotides: TGTGCCAGCAGCTTAGAGGTTAATAGCAATCAGCCCCAGCATTTT. Protein product: CASSLEVNSNQPQHF. J is TRBJ1-5 and V is TRBV7-8; D unresolved. Per the germline V gene, CDR1 is SGHVS and CDR2 is FQNEAQ. Trimming cost V 1 base and J 0 bases, with 7 bases left between them. This CDR3 is 15 amino acids long.

There are many counts of this clonotype. The chain uses TRBV3-1 and TRBJ2-5, with D unresolved. The CDR3 is 12 residues long. V lost 4 bases and J lost 12, with 15 bases in between. Germline CDR1 and CDR2: LGHDT and YNNKEL (reference sequence). The CDR3 spells CASSRPGRSKYF. CDR3 nucleotide sequence: TGTGCCAGCAGCCGGCCCGGTAGGTCTAAGTACTTC.

Worth noting for this clonotype: Compared with germline, one end of the junction differs, possibly owing to a read error. The rearrangement links TRBV18 to TRBJ1-2, with TRBD1 matching 7 bases. CDR1 KGHSH and CDR2 LQKENI come from the germline V gene. The CDR3 contains 15 residues. CDR3 region: CASSRSIQGNYGCTF. The CDR3 region has the DNA TGTGCCAGCTCGCGTTCAATACAGGGGAACTATGGCTGCACCTTC. Full variable domain (remainder filled in from reference TRBV18 and TRBJ1-2): NAGVMQNPRHLVRRRGQEARLRCSPMKGHSHVYWYRQLPEEGLKFMVYLQKENIIDESGMPKERFSAEFPKEGPSILRIQQVVRGDSAAYFCASSRSIQGNYGCTFGSGTRLTVV.

This clonotype came up a few times. Possible read error: a much larger clone is one base away. The chain employs TRBV20-1 and TRBJ2-1, with TRBD2 identical over 9 bases. CDR1 is DFQATT, CDR2 SNEGSKA, per germline (reference sequence). The CDR3 runs 14 residues. CDR3 loop: CSVDRLAVYTEQFF. CDR3 bases: TGCAGTGTTGATCGACTAGCGGTTTACACTGAGCAGTTCTTC.

About this clonotype: Being one base from a much bigger clone, this may be a read error. The chain recombines TRBV6-5 with TRBJ2-3; D is possibly TRBD1 (6 bases). Trimming left V 8 bases short and J 0 bases short, with 12 bases between. The CDR3 sequence is 14 residues long. Germline V gene sequence: CDR1 MNHEY, CDR2 SVGAGI. CDR3 DNA sequence: TGTGCCAGCCGTCCCGGGACAAGCACAGATACGCAGTATTTT. Its translation is CASRPGTSTDTQYF.

Ten or more counts support this clonotype. This rearrangement joins TRBV5-1 to TRBJ2-1; tentatively, D is TRBD1 (5 bases). The V and J ends lost 0 bases and 8 bases respectively, with 12 bases between them. CDR1 SGHRS and CDR2 YFSETQ come from the germline V gene. CDR3 length equals 14 residues. The CDR3 protein is CASSLVVVGDEQFF. DNA of the CDR3: TGCGCCAGCAGCTTGGTCGTAGTAGGGGATGAGCAGTTCTTC.

This clonotype was counted at least ten times. This chain connects TRBV7-2 to TRBJ1-6, with D perhaps matching TRBD1 (5 bases). This CDR3 has 12 amino acids. Looked up from germline, CDR1 is SGHTA and CDR2 is FQGNSA. V lost 5 bases and J lost 8, with 7 bases in between. CDR3 in DNA: TGTGCCAGCAGCATACAGGATTCACCCCTCCACTTT. This codes for CASSIQDSPLHF.

The gene calls are TRBV7-9 and TRBJ1-6; no reliable D call. The germline gives CDR1 SEHNR, CDR2 FQNEAQ (reference sequence). Trimming stripped 8 bases from V and 0 bases from J, with 11 bases between. The CDR3 extends over 15 amino acids. CDR3 sequence (DNA): TGTGCCAGCGGGCCGACCGGCTCCTATAATTCACCCCTCCACTTT. This sequence encodes CASGPTGSYNSPLHF.